This T cell receptor (beta chain) is drawn from a study of blood T cell repertoires in COVID-19. Data came from immunoSEQ multiplex PCR; TCRdb stores just in-frame clones and leaves some out. The sample consists of roughly 180,000 clones, 82% of them appearing once. The CDR3 consists of 14 residues. Germline loops: CDR1 SGHTA, CDR2 FQGNSA. V was shortened by 1 base and J by 4 bases, with 10 bases between the two germline ends. The source material was peripheral blood. The source of this sequence is a woman aged 80 or over with active or convalescent COVID-19. The chain uses TRBV7-2 and TRBJ1-1, with a tentative D call TRBD1 (5 bases). CDR3 loop: CASSLVGGVTEAFF. In DNA form, the CDR3 reads TGTGCCAGCAGCTTAGTGGGGGGGGTCACTGAAGCTTTCTTT.